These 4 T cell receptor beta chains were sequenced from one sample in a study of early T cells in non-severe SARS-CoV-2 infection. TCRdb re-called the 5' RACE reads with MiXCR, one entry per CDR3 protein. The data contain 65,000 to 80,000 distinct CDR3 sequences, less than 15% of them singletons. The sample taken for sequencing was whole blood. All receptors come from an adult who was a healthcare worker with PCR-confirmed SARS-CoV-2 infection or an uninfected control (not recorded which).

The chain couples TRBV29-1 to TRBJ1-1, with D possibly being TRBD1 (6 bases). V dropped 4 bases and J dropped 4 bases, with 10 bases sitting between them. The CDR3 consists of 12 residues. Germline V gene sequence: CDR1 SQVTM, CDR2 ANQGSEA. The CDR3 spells CSVVQGGTEAFF. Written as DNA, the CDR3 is TGCAGCGTTGTACAGGGCGGCACTGAAGCTTTCTTT.

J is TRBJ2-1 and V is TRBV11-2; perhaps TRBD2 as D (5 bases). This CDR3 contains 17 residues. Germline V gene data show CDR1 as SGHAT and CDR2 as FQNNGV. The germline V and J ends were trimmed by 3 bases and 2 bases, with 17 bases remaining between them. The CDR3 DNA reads TGTGCCAGCAGCTTGGGGAGCCCCCAACGCGCCTACAATGAGCAGTTCTTC. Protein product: CASSLGSPQRAYNEQFF. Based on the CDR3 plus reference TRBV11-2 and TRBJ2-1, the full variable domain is EAGVAQSPRYKIIEKRQSVAFWCNPISGHATLYWYQQILGQGPKLLIQFQNNGVVDDSQLPKDRFSAERLKGVDSTLKIQPAKLEDSAVYLCASSLGSPQRAYNEQFFGPGTRLTVL.

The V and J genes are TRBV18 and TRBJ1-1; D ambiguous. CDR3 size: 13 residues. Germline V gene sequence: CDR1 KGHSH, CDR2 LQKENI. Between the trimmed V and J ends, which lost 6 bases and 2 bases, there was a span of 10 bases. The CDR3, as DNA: TGTGCCAGCTCTGCGAGCAGTAACACTGAAGCTTTCTTT. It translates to CASSASSNTEAFF.

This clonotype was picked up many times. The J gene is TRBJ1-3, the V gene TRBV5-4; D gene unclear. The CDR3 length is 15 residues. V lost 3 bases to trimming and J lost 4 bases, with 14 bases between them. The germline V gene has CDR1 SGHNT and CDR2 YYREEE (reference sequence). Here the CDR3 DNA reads TGTGCCAGCAGCTCACAGAAATCCGGGGGAAACACCATATATTTT. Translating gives CASSSQKSGGNTIYF.